The 17 T cell receptor beta chains in this list originate from one sample, sequenced in a study of cytomegalovirus exposure and HLA in healthy donors. PCR used 60 Vbeta primers and 13 Jbeta primers. Some clones are missing from TCRdb's copy, which holds only in-frame ones; the method was immunoSEQ multiplex PCR. Of approximately 150,000 clones listed, roughly 70% are singletons. Source material: PBMCs. The receptors stem from a woman aged 25 to 39 in good health and CMV-seronegative.

The chain is built from TRBV4-3 and TRBJ2-4; 7 nucleotides line up with TRBD2. The V segment lost 0 bases and the J segment 0 bases; nucleotides outside the gene matches: 8. The CDR3 length is 18 residues. Germline V gene lookup returns CDR1 LGHNA and CDR2 YSLEER. DNA for the CDR3: TGCGCCAGCAGCCAAGACCACGGGGGGATTATAGCCAAAAACATTCAGTACTTC. Its protein is CASSQDHGGIIAKNIQYF.

The CDR3 is CSVEVGAFLLAGDQETQYF. The CDR3 nucleotides are TGCAGCGTTGAAGTGGGTGCCTTTTTATTAGCGGGGGACCAAGAGACCCAGTACTTC. The chain combines TRBV29-1 with TRBJ2-5, with 9 bases identical to TRBD2. V lost 1 base and J lost 0; bases outside the gene matches: 15. Germline-derived CDR1 and CDR2 are SQVTM and ANQGSEA. This CDR3 is 19 amino acids long.

This clone was recorded a few times. J is TRBJ2-2 and V is TRBV9; D is possibly TRBD2 (7 bases). In germline, CDR1 is SGDLS, CDR2 YYNGEE. V lost 1 base and J 7 bases, leaving 11 bases between the germline ends. The CDR3 runs to 14 residues. CDR3 loop: CASSVTGGSGELFF. CDR3 bases: TGTGCCAGCAGCGTAACGGGGGGCAGCGGGGAGCTGTTTTTT.

CDR3 DNA: TGTGCCAGCAGTGATCTAGCGGGGGGTACCCAAGAGCAGTTCTTC. It encodes CASSDLAGGTQEQFF. This sequence joins TRBV2 and TRBJ2-1; 11 nucleotides match TRBD2. The CDR3 spans 15 residues. J was trimmed by 10 bases and V by 3 bases; bases with no gene match: 8. The germline CDR1 and CDR2 sequences are SNHLY and FYNNEI.

Here the CDR3 DNA reads TGTGCCAGCAGGCGGGAGGTTATGCATGAGCAGTTCTTC. Its translation is CASRREVMHEQFF. The chain has TRBV2 and TRBJ2-1; 8 nucleotides match TRBD2. CDR1 is SNHLY, CDR2 FYNNEI, per germline. V shed 6 bases and J 8 bases; nucleotides not matched to a gene: 6. The CDR3 totals 13 residues.

The chain couples TRBV28 to TRBJ1-5; TRBD1 agrees at 8 bases. In germline, CDR1 is MDHEN, CDR2 SYDVKM. The CDR3 is made up of 15 amino acids. V lost 10 bases to trimming and J lost 7 bases; unmatched junction nucleotides: 15. The CDR3 sequence is CAIRSRDRFSQPQHF. The CDR3, as DNA: TGTGCCATCCGGTCCCGGGACAGGTTTAGCCAGCCCCAGCATTTT.

The V gene is TRBV5-5, the J gene TRBJ1-4; D is unclear. CDR1 is SGHKS and CDR2 is YYEKEE in the germline V gene (reference sequence). The CDR3 contains 15 residues. V lost 3 bases, J lost 0 bases, and 9 bases lay in between. The CDR3 spells CASSSVIATNEKLFF. For the CDR3, the DNA is TGTGCCAGCAGCTCCGTAATTGCAACTAATGAAAAACTGTTTTTT.

This clone was detected only once. The CDR3 bases are TGTGCCAGCAGCAAATTTGAACAGGGGTCCGAGACCCAGTACTTC. It encodes CASSKFEQGSETQYF. The chain couples TRBV21-1 to TRBJ2-5; no DNA check was done on the table's D call, TRBD1. TRBV21-1 is listed as a pseudogene. This CDR3 spans 15 amino acids.

The rearrangement links TRBV4-2 to TRBJ1-2; no clear D gene. CDR3 size: 14 residues. V was clipped by 0 bases and J by 6 bases, with 11 bases between them. Germline loops: CDR1 LGHNA, CDR2 YNFKEQ. In nucleotides, the CDR3 is TGTGCCAGCAGCCAAGATGTCCAGGAGGATGGCTACACCTTC. Its translation: CASSQDVQEDGYTF.

This clone was recorded only once. The genes are TRBV7-2 and TRBJ1-4; D remains unclear. The CDR3 is made up of 14 amino acids. Germline CDR1 is SGHTA and CDR2 is FQGNSA. The ends were cut back, 5 bases at V and 2 bases at J, with 9 bases in the middle. The CDR3 DNA reads as TGTGCCAGCAGCCCAAGAGGCACTAATGAAAAACTGTTTTTT. It codes for CASSPRGTNEKLFF.

The chain links TRBV6-6 to TRBJ1-4, with 7 bases fitting TRBD1. V trimming: 6 bases; J trimming: 2 bases; junction bases outside the gene matches: 3. CDR1 is MNHNY and CDR2 is SVGAGI in the germline V gene (reference sequence). CDR3 size: 14 residues. CDR3 sequence reads: CASSYRGTNEKLFF. In nucleotides, the CDR3 is TGTGCCAGCAGCTACAGGGGCACTAATGAAAAACTGTTTTTT.

The chain has TRBV28 and TRBJ1-1, with D tentatively TRBD1 (6 bases). CDR3 length: 14 amino acids. The ends were cut back, 8 bases at V and 1 base at J, with 14 bases in the middle. Germline CDR1 reads MDHEN; CDR2 reads SYDVKM. CDR3 in DNA: TGTGCCAGCGAGTTCTTGACAGGGAACACTGAAGCTTTCTTT. Its translation: CASEFLTGNTEAFF.

The chain combines TRBV7-2 with TRBJ2-2, with D perhaps matching TRBD1 (6 bases). Germline lookup yields CDR1 SGHTA and CDR2 FQGNSA. Trimming took off 3 bases at V and 1 base at J, with 18 bases between the two ends. The CDR3 loop spans 18 amino acids. DNA of the CDR3: TGTGCCAGCAGCTTCTCTAGCCGTGGGGGCCTGAACACCGGGGAGCTGTTTTTT. Translating it yields CASSFSSRGGLNTGELFF.

The J gene is TRBJ1-2, the V gene TRBV7-2; the D gene is possibly TRBD1 (5 bases). Germline-derived CDR1 and CDR2 are SGHTA and FQGNSA. There are 15 residues in the CDR3. The V end lost 1 base, the J end lost 7 bases, and 16 bases lay between the germline ends. The CDR3 nucleotides read TGTGCCAGCAGCTTAGTTACAGGTGTCCCTCTTGGCTACACCTTC. Encoded protein: CASSLVTGVPLGYTF.

The chain combines TRBV6-6 with TRBJ2-2, with TRBD2 matching 9 bases. The junction had 13 bases not matched to a gene; V was cut back by 6 bases and J by 8 bases. Germline V gene lookup returns CDR1 MNHNY and CDR2 SVGAGI (reference sequence). CDR3 length: 16 residues. CDR3 sequence reads: CASSRRGGRVSGELFF. CDR3 nucleotides: TGTGCCAGCAGCCGCCGGGGCGGGAGGGTGTCAGGGGAGCTGTTTTTT.

This clone was picked up one time. The chain recombines TRBV7-9 with TRBJ2-1; the match to TRBD2 covers 12 bases. J gave up 9 bases and V 6 bases, and 3 bases lay outside the gene matches. This CDR3 is built from 13 residues. The germline CDR1 and CDR2 sequences are SEHNR and FQNEAQ (reference sequence). CDR3 region: CASSTSGRTEQFF. CDR3 DNA sequence: TGTGCCAGCAGTACTAGCGGGAGGACTGAGCAGTTCTTC.

This clone was recorded only once. The J gene is TRBJ2-7, the V gene TRBV28; TRBD2 might be the D (6 bases). Germline V gene data show CDR1 as MDHEN and CDR2 as SYDVKM. CDR3 length: 15 residues. Trimming took off 6 bases at V and 4 bases at J, with 19 bases between the two ends. CDR3 loop: CASRTEGLASYEQYF. CDR3 coding DNA: TGTGCCAGCAGGACGGAGGGCCTAGCGTCTTACGAGCAGTACTTC.